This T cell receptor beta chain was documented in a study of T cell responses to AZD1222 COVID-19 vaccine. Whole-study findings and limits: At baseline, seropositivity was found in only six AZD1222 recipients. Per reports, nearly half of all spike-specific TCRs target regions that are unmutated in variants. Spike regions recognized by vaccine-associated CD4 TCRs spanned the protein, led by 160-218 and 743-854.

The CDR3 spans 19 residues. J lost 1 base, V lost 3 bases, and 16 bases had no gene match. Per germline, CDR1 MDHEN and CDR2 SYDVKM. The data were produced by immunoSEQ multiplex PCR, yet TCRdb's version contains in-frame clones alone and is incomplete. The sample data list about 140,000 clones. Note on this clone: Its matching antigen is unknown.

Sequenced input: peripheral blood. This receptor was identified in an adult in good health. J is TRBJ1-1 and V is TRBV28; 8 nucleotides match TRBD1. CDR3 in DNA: TGTGCCAGCAGTTTTCCAGGACAGGGAGGTTACTTTAGGAACACTGAAGCTTTCTTT. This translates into CASSFPGQGGYFRNTEAFF.